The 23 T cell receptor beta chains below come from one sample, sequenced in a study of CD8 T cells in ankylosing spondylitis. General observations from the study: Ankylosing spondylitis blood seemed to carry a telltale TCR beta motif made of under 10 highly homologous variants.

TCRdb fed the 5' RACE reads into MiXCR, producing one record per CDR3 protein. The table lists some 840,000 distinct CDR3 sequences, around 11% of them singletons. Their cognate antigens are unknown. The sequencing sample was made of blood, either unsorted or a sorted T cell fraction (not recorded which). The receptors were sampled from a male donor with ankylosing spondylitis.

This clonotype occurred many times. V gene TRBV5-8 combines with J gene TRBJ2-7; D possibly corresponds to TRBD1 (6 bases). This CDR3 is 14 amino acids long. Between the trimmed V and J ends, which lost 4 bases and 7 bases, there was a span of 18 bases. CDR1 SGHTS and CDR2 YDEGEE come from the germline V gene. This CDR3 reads CASSRTGTREEQYF. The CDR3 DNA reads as TGTGCCAGCAGCCGAACCGGGACACGCGAAGAGCAGTACTTC.

For the CDR3, the DNA is TGTGCCACCAGCAGAGACGGCAGCACAGATACGCAGTATTTT. This encodes CATSRDGSTDTQYF. The genes are TRBV15 and TRBJ2-3; unclear D gene. Germline V gives CDR1 LNHNV, CDR2 YYDKDF (reference sequence). The ends were cut back, 0 bases at V and 0 bases at J, with 4 bases in the middle. The CDR3 runs to 14 residues. Full variable domain (missing parts from reference TRBV15 and TRBJ2-3): DAMVIQNPRYQVTQFGKPVTLSCSQTLNHNVMYWYQQKSSQAPKLLFHYYDKDFNNEADTPDNFQSRRPNTSFCFLDIRSPGLGDTAMYLCATSRDGSTDTQYFGPGTRLTVL.

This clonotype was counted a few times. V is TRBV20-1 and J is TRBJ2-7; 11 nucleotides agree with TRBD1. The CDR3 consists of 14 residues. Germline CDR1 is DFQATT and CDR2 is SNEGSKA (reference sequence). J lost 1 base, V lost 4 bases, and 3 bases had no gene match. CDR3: CSANWDRGSYEQYF. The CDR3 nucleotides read TGCAGTGCTAATTGGGACAGGGGGTCCTACGAGCAGTACTTC.

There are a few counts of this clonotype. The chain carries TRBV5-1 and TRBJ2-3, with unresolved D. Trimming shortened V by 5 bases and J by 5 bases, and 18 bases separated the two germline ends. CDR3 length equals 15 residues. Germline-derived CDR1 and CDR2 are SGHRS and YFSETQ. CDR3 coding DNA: TGCGCCAGCAGAATAGCAGTGGAGTACGGAGATACGCAGTATTTT. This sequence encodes CASRIAVEYGDTQYF.

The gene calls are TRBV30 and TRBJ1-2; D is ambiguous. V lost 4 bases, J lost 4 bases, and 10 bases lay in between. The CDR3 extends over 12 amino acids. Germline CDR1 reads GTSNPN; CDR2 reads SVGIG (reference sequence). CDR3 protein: CAWIPAGYGYTF. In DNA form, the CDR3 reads TGTGCCTGGATTCCCGCGGGCTATGGCTACACCTTC.

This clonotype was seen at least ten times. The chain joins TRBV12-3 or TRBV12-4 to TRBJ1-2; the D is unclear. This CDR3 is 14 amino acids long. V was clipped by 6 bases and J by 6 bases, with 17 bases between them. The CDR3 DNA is TGTGCCAGCAGCCAATTTTTCGACGGGGATGGCTACACCTTC. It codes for CASSQFFDGDGYTF.

CDR3 protein: CASSGTGVLGSQETQYF. In DNA, the CDR3 is TGTGCCAGCAGCGGGACAGGGGTCCTTGGGTCCCAAGAGACCCAGTACTTC. The rearrangement joins TRBV9 to TRBJ2-5; TRBD1 agrees at 9 bases. The CDR3 spans 17 residues. The junction had 10 bases not matched to a gene; V was cut back by 3 bases and J by 1 base. CDR1 is SGDLS, CDR2 YYNGEE, per germline.

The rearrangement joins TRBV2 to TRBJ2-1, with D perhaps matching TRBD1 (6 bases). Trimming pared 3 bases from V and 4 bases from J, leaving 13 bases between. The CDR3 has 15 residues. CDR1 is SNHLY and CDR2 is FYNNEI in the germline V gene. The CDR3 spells CASSDMAGEYNEQFF. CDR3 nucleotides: TGTGCCAGCAGTGATATGGCAGGGGAGTACAATGAGCAGTTCTTC.

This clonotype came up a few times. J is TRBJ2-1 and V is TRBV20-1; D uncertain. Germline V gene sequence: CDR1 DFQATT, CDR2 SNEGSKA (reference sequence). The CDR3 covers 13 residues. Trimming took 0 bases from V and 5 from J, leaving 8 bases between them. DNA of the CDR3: TGCAGTGCTAGAGAGGGTGGAGACAATGAGCAGTTCTTC. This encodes CSAREGGDNEQFF.

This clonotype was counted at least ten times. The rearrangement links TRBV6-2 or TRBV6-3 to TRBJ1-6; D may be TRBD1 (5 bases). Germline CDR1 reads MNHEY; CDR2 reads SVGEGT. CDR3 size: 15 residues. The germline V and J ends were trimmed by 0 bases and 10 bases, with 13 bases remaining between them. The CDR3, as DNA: TGTGCCAGCAGTTACTCTTGGCAGGGCGGATCACCCCTCCACTTT. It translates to CASSYSWQGGSPLHF.

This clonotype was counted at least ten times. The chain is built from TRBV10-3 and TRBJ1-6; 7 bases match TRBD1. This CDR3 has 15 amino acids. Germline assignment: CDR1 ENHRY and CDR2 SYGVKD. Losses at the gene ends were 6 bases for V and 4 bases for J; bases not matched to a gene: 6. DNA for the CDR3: TGTGCCATCAGCCGCGGGGGACAGTATAATTCACCCCTCCACTTT. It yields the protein CAISRGGQYNSPLHF.

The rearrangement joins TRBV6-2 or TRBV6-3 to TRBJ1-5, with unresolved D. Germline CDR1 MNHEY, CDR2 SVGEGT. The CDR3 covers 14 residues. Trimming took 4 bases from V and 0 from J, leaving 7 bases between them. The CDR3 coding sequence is TGTGCCAGCAGTTCCCGAGTTAGCAATCAGCCCCAGCATTTT. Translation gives CASSSRVSNQPQHF.

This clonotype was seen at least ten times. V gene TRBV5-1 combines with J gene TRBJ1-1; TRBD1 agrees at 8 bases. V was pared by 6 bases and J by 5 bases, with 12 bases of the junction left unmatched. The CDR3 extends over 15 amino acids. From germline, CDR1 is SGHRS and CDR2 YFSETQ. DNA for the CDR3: TGCGCCAGCACCGGGACAGGAATTCCGGGGACTGAAGCTTTCTTT. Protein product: CASTGTGIPGTEAFF.

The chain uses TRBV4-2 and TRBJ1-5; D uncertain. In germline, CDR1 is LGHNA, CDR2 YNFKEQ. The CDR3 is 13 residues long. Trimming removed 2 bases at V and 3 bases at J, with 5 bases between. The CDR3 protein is CASSQWVNQPQHF. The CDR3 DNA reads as TGTGCCAGCAGCCAATGGGTCAATCAGCCCCAGCATTTT.

CDR3: CATSRVRTTEAFF. CDR3 sequence (DNA): TGTGCCACCAGCAGAGTTAGGACTACTGAAGCTTTCTTT. The rearrangement joins TRBV15 to TRBJ1-1; no clear D gene. The length of the CDR3 is 13 residues. The germline V gene has CDR1 LNHNV and CDR2 YYDKDF (reference sequence). The V gene lost 1 base and the J gene lost 5 bases, with 8 bases spanning the gap. Using reference TRBV15 and TRBJ1-1 for the parts outside the CDR3, the full variable domain is DAMVIQNPRYQVTQFGKPVTLSCSQTLNHNVMYWYQQKSSQAPKLLFHYYDKDFNNEADTPDNFQSRRPNTSFCFLDIRSPGLGDTAMYLCATSRVRTTEAFFGQGTRLTVV.

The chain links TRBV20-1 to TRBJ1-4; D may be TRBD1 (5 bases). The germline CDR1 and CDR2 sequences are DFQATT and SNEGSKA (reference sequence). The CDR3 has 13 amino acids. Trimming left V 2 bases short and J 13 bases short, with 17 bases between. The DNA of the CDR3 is TGCAGTGCTAGAAAGGCCGTCGGGACGGGACTGTTTTTT. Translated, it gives CSARKAVGTGLFF.

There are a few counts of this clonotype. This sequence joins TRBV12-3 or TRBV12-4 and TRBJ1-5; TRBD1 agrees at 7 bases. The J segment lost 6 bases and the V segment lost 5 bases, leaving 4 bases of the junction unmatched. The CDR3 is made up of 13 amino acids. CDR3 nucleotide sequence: TGTGCCAGCAGTGGGGCAGGGGGTCAGCCCCAGCATTTT. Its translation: CASSGAGGQPQHF.

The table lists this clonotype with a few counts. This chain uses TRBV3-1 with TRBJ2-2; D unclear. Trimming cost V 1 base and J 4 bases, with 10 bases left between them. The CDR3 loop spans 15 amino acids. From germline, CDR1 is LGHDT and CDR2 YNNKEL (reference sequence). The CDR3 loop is CASSQVHGSTGELFF. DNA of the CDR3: TGTGCCAGCAGCCAAGTTCACGGAAGCACCGGGGAGCTGTTTTTT.

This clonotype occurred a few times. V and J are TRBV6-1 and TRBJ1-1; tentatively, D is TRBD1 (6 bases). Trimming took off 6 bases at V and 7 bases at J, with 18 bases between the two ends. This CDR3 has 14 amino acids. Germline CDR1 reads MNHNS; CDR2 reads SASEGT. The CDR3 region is CASRRAGDVGEAFF. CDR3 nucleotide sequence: TGTGCCAGCAGGCGTGCAGGGGATGTCGGTGAAGCTTTCTTT.

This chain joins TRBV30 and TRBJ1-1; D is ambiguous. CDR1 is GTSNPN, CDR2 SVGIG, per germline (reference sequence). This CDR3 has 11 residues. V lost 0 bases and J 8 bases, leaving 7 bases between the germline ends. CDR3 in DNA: TGTGCCTGGAGTGTGGGCATAGAAGCTTTCTTT. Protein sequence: CAWSVGIEAFF.

CDR3 sequence: CSARDGLRSPGQPQHF. In DNA form, the CDR3 reads TGCAGTGCTAGAGATGGGTTAAGGAGCCCAGGACAGCCCCAGCATTTT. The chain joins TRBV20-1 to TRBJ1-5; no firm D call. Germline V lookup: CDR1 DFQATT, CDR2 SNEGSKA (reference sequence). The CDR3 is 16 residues long. Trimming removed 0 bases from V and 7 bases from J, with 19 bases in between.

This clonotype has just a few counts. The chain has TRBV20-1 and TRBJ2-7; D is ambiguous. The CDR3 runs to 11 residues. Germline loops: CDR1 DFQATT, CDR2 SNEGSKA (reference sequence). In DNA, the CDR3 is TGCAGCTTAGGCAAGGCCTACGAGCAGTACTTC. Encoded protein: CSLGKAYEQYF.

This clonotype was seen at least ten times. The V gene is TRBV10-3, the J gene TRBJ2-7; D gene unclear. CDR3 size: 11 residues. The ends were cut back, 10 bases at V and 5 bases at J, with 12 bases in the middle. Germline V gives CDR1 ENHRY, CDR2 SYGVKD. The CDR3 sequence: CATTLGNEQYF. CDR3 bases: TGTGCCACCACGCTAGGTAACGAGCAGTACTTC.